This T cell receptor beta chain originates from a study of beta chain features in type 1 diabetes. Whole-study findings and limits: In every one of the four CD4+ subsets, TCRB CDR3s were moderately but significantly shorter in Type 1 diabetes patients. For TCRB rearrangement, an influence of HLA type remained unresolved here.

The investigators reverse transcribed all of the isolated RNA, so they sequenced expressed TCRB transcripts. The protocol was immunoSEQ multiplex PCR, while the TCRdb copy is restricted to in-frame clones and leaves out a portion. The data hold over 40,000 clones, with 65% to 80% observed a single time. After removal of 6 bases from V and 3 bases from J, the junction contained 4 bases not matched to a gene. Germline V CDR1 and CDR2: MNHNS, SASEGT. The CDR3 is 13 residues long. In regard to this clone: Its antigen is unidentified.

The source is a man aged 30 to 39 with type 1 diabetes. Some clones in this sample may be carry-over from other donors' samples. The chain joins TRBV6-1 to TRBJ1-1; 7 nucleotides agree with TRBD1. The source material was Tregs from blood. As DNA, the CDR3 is TGTGCCAGCAGGCCAACAGGGGACACTGAAGCTTTCTTT. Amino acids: CASRPTGDTEAFF.